The next 20 T cell receptor beta chains were all read from a single sample in a study of Ad26.COV2.S vaccination and SARS-CoV-2 variants. The protocol was immunoSEQ multiplex PCR, while the TCRdb copy is restricted to in-frame clones and leaves out a portion. The top ten hold roughly 4% of the sample, which has about 400,000 clones, 88% seen once. Treatment denoted: around 19 received Ad26.COV2.S at low or high dose, single or two shots; 5 received placebo; per-sample allocation not given. Collection of samples fell on day 63 after the first vaccine or placebo injection. Sequenced material: peripheral blood, taken in a trial of Ad26.COV2.S vaccine versus placebo. All receptors come from a person between 18 and 65 years old who received the Ad26.COV2.S COVID-19 vaccine or a placebo.

The chain joins TRBV4-2 to TRBJ2-2; 7 positions agree with TRBD1. The germline gives CDR1 LGHNA, CDR2 YNFKEQ. Trimming cost V 5 bases and J 8 bases; bases outside gene matches: 11. The CDR3 is 15 residues long. In DNA form, the CDR3 reads TGTGCCAGCAGCTCCCTTGAGGGGGCCGGGGGGGAGCTGTTTTTT. Translated, it gives CASSSLEGAGGELFF.

The rearrangement uses TRBV6-4 and TRBJ2-5; D is perhaps TRBD1 (8 bases). CDR1 MRHNA and CDR2 SNTAGT come from the germline V gene. V lost 0 bases, J lost 1 base, and 18 bases lay in between. The CDR3 is 18 amino acids. The CDR3 sequence is CASSDSEGTTGGQETQYF. CDR3 DNA sequence: TGTGCCAGCAGTGACTCGGAGGGGACTACAGGGGGCCAAGAGACCCAGTACTTC.

Written as DNA, the CDR3 is TGTGCCACCACCGGACAGGGGTCTGGGGCCAACGTCCTGACTTTC. Protein sequence: CATTGQGSGANVLTF. The rearrangement uses TRBV19 and TRBJ2-6, with 9 bases lining up with TRBD1. The germline CDR1 and CDR2 sequences are LNHDA and SQIVND (reference sequence). The CDR3 totals 15 residues. V gave up 10 bases and J gave up 1 base; unmatched junction bases: 5.

In nucleotides, the CDR3 is TGTGCCAGCAGTACTGCGGCTGAAGCTTTCTTT. Amino acids: CASSTAAEAFF. The chain recombines TRBV25-1 with TRBJ1-1; no reliable D call. This CDR3 has 11 residues. V was clipped by 5 bases and J by 6 bases, with 7 bases between them. Looked up from germline, CDR1 is MGHDK and CDR2 is SYGVNS.

The rearrangement links TRBV5-1 to TRBJ1-3; the match to TRBD1 covers 7 bases. This CDR3 region has 16 residues. V trimming: 3 bases; J trimming: 1 base; junction bases outside the gene matches: 7. CDR1 is SGHRS, CDR2 YFSETQ, per germline. The CDR3 spells CASSYLGQPSGNTIYF. DNA for the CDR3: TGCGCCAGCAGCTACCTGGGACAGCCTTCTGGAAACACCATATATTTT.

The chain's CDR3 is CASSLGGQGNGYTF. The CDR3, as DNA: TGTGCCAGCAGCTTGGGGGGACAGGGGAATGGCTACACCTTC. This sequence joins TRBV7-9 and TRBJ1-2, with 10 bases that match TRBD1. This CDR3 has 14 residues. V was pared by 3 bases and J by 6 bases, with 4 bases of the junction left unmatched. Germline assignment: CDR1 SEHNR and CDR2 FQNEAQ (reference sequence).

The chain combines TRBV7-9 with TRBJ1-2, with 7 bases that match TRBD1. V lost 5 bases, J lost 6 bases, and 12 bases stayed unmatched. The CDR3 is 15 residues long. CDR1 is SEHNR, CDR2 FQNEAQ, per germline (reference sequence). The CDR3 spells CASSPRQGHPNGYTF. The CDR3 DNA reads TGTGCCAGCAGCCCACGACAGGGCCACCCCAATGGCTACACCTTC.

The J gene is TRBJ2-2, the V gene TRBV4-1, with D perhaps TRBD1 or TRBD2 (5 bases each). The CDR3 is 15 amino acids. Looked up from germline, CDR1 is MGHRA and CDR2 is YSYEKL. The germline V and J ends were trimmed by 1 base and 5 bases, with 11 bases remaining between them. CDR3 nucleotides: TGCGCCAGCAGCCAAGCTTGGGGGTTTACCGGGGAGCTGTTTTTT. Translated: CASSQAWGFTGELFF.

This chain uses TRBV19 with TRBJ2-1, with 9 bases matching TRBD1. There are 18 residues in the CDR3. V was clipped by 3 bases and J by 0 bases; unmatched bases: 9. In germline, CDR1 is LNHDA, CDR2 SQIVND (reference sequence). As DNA, the CDR3 is TGTGCCAGTAGTATTCGGACAGGGGTGCCCAGCTCCTACAATGAGCAGTTCTTC. It encodes CASSIRTGVPSSYNEQFF. Looking up the rest from reference TRBV19 and TRBJ2-1 gives the full variable domain: DGGITQSPKYLFRKEGQNVTLSCEQNLNHDAMYWYRQDPGQGLRLIYYSQIVNDFQKGDIAEGYSVSREKKESFPLTVTSAQKNPTAFYLCASSIRTGVPSSYNEQFFGPGTRLTVL.

Written as DNA, the CDR3 is TGTGCCAGCAGCCCTGGGGGGAATGAGCAGTTCTTC. Its protein product is CASSPGGNEQFF. The rearrangement joins TRBV9 to TRBJ2-1; D might be TRBD2 (6 bases). The V and J ends lost 4 bases and 7 bases respectively, with 9 bases between them. The germline gives CDR1 SGDLS, CDR2 YYNGEE. This CDR3 spans 12 amino acids.

J is TRBJ2-5 and V is TRBV7-8, with D unresolved. The CDR3 loop spans 15 amino acids. With 4 bases removed from V and 5 bases from J, the gap between germline ends came to 17 bases. Germline V gene sequence: CDR1 SGHVS, CDR2 FQNEAQ. The CDR3 bases are TGTGCCAGCAGCTCACACTTCCGGGCGCGGGAGACCCAGTACTTC. As protein: CASSSHFRARETQYF.

The genes are TRBV19 and TRBJ1-5; no reliable D call. Germline values: CDR1 LNHDA, CDR2 SQIVND (reference sequence). There are 16 residues in the CDR3. V shed 0 bases and J shed 3 bases, with 12 bases lying between them. CDR3 DNA: TGTGCCAGTAGTATAGAGTCGGGCCGAATCAATCAGCCCCAGCATTTT. It is translated as CASSIESGRINQPQHF.

The table lists this clone with a count of one. CDR3 sequence: CASSQEYKNTEAFF. CDR3 nucleotides: TGCGCCAGCAGCCAAGAATACAAGAACACTGAAGCTTTCTTT. The V and J genes are TRBV4-1 and TRBJ1-1; no clear D gene. The CDR3 is 14 amino acids. Germline CDR1 and CDR2: MGHRA and YSYEKL. Trimming left V 0 bases short and J 1 base short, with 6 bases between.

The J gene is TRBJ1-5, the V gene TRBV28; D remains unclear. The V gene lost 6 bases and the J gene lost 2 bases, with 11 bases spanning the gap. CDR1 is MDHEN, CDR2 SYDVKM, per germline. The CDR3 sequence is 14 residues long. In DNA, the CDR3 is TGTGCCAGCAGCCACAGAGGCGGCAATCAGCCCCAGCATTTT. Protein sequence: CASSHRGGNQPQHF.

This chain joins TRBV9 and TRBJ2-3, with D maybe TRBD2 (6 bases). Per germline, CDR1 SGDLS and CDR2 YYNGEE. V was cut by 4 bases and J by 2 bases, with 8 bases left in between. The CDR3 runs to 13 residues. CDR3 amino acids: CASSPGDTDTQYF. CDR3 DNA sequence: TGTGCCAGCAGCCCGGGGGACACAGATACGCAGTATTTT.

The V and J genes are TRBV12-3 or TRBV12-4 and TRBJ1-1, with D hard to call. This CDR3 comprises 12 residues. V lost 3 bases and J lost 1, with 3 bases in between. The CDR3 spells CASSLTNTEAFF. CDR3 in DNA: TGTGCCAGCAGTTTGACGAACACTGAAGCTTTCTTT.

This chain joins TRBV28 and TRBJ2-7; 9 bases align to TRBD1. CDR3 length equals 13 residues. J lost 6 bases, V lost 6 bases, and 6 bases had no gene match. Germline CDR1 MDHEN, CDR2 SYDVKM. The CDR3, as DNA: TGTGCCAGCAGCATAATGGACAGGGGCGAGCAGTACTTC. Protein: CASSIMDRGEQYF. Full variable domain (outside the CDR3, taken from reference TRBV28 and TRBJ2-7): DVKVTQSSRYLVKRTGEKVFLECVQDMDHENMFWYRQDPGLGLRLIYFSYDVKMKEKGDIPEGYSVSREKKERFSLILESASTNQTSMYLCASSIMDRGEQYFGPGTRLTVT.

A word on this clone: The sample holds other DNA sequences that translate to the same CDR3. This chain uses TRBV19 with TRBJ2-5; no definite D call. This CDR3 contains 11 residues. Looked up from germline, CDR1 is LNHDA and CDR2 is SQIVND (reference sequence). V was trimmed by 6 bases and J by 5 bases, leaving 7 bases between them. DNA for the CDR3: TGTGCCAGTAGCATGGGGGAGACCCAGTACTTC. It encodes CASSMGETQYF.

This sequence joins TRBV6-2 or TRBV6-3 and TRBJ1-2; 9 bases map to TRBD1. CDR3 length: 20 residues. V was clipped by 0 bases and J by 7 bases; unmatched bases: 21. Germline assignment: CDR1 MNHEY and CDR2 SVGEGT. CDR3 residues: CASSYSSDPGQGGTGIGYTF. The DNA of the CDR3 is TGTGCCAGCAGTTACTCCAGCGACCCGGGACAAGGTGGGACAGGGATTGGCTACACCTTC.

This clone was counted once. This specimen includes other DNA sequences encoding the same CDR3. The chain joins TRBV28 to TRBJ1-3; D gene unclear. Germline values: CDR1 MDHEN, CDR2 SYDVKM. Trimming took off 1 base at V and 4 bases at J, with 8 bases between the two ends. This CDR3 has 14 residues. The CDR3 sequence is CASSLSSSGNTIYF. The CDR3 coding sequence is TGTGCCAGCAGTTTATCATCATCCGGAAACACCATATATTTT.